This is a list of T cell receptor beta chains from one sample in a study of cytomegalovirus exposure and HLA in healthy donors. TCRdb's table, derived via immunoSEQ multiplex PCR, lists solely in-frame clones and lacks some. The table lists about 110,000 clones, roughly 82% of them singletons, with roughly 3% in the top ten. The sequenced sample consisted of PBMCs. Receptor source: a man aged 30 to 45 in good health and CMV-seropositive. Both conserved end residues are part of each CDR3. A D gene is named only where the DNA matches it firmly. Rows may omit the clone size; those that give it use once, few, many or a size class.

NA	NA	TRBV19	TRBJ1-2	CASSIGPTARFNYGYTF	TGTGCCAGTAGTATAGGCCCCACAGCACGCTTTAACTATGGCTACACCTTC
NA	NA	TRBV10-2	TRBJ1-4	CASSDGEKLFF	TGCGCCAGCAGTGACGGTGAAAAACTGTTTTTT
NA	TRBD2	TRBV7-9	TRBJ2-3	CASSLYASGLTDTQYF	TGTGCCAGCAGCTTATACGCTAGCGGACTCACAGATACGCAGTATTTT
NA	NA	TRBV27	TRBJ1-1	CASKQGGTEAFF	TGTGCCAGCAAACAGGGAGGGACTGAAGCTTTCTTT
few	TRBD2	TRBV9	TRBJ2-3	CASSVGAGGRTDTQYF	TGTGCCAGCAGCGTAGGCGCGGGGGGACGCACAGATACGCAGTATTTT
NA	NA	TRBV4-1	TRBJ1-3	CASSQGADTIYF	TGCGCCAGCAGCCAAGGAGCGGACACCATATATTTT
NA	NA	TRBV6-1	TRBJ1-5	CASSSTVVGNQPQHF	TGTGCCAGCAGTTCGACAGTTGTGGGCAATCAGCCCCAGCATTTT
NA	NA	TRBV6-6	TRBJ1-2	CASSAGLNYGYTF	TGTGCCAGCAGCGCAGGACTCAACTATGGCTACACCTTC
NA	NA	TRBV2	TRBJ1-1	CASRLTDTEAFF	TGTGCCAGCAGACTCACCGACACTGAAGCTTTCTTT
NA	NA	TRBV5-1	TRBJ2-7	CASSLRPRGDSYEQYF	TGCGCCAGCAGCTTAAGACCCAGGGGGGACTCCTACGAGCAGTACTTC
NA	NA	TRBV5-1	TRBJ2-2	CASAETANTGELFF	TGCGCCAGCGCAGAAACCGCGAACACCGGGGAGCTGTTTTTT
NA	NA	TRBV19	TRBJ2-7	CASSIDYLMQNEQYF	TGTGCCAGTAGTATTGACTACCTCATGCAAAACGAGCAGTACTTC
NA	TRBD1	TRBV15	TRBJ1-3	CATSSGTGGRGNTIYF	TGTGCCACCAGCAGCGGGACAGGGGGCCGAGGAAACACCATATATTTT
once	TRBD2	TRBV29-1	TRBJ2-1	CSVERGGYNEQFF	TGCAGCGTTGAACGGGGGGGGTACAATGAGCAGTTCTTC
NA	TRBD2	TRBV10-2	TRBJ2-3	CASSVGGIDTQYF	TGCGCCAGCAGTGTGGGGGGGATAGATACGCAGTATTTT
NA	NA	TRBV6-5	TRBJ1-4	CASGGTATNEKLFF	TGTGCCAGCGGAGGGACTGCAACTAATGAAAAACTGTTTTTT
NA	NA	TRBV7-9	TRBJ1-6	CASSPGSSPLHF	TGTGCCAGCAGCCCCGGTAGTTCACCCCTCCACTTT
NA	TRBD1	TRBV5-6	TRBJ2-5	CASSLGGTGGKETQYF	TGTGCCAGCAGCTTGGGAGGGACAGGGGGGAAAGAGACCCAGTACTTC
NA	NA	TRBV9	TRBJ1-1	CASSVGPNTEAFF	TGTGCCAGCAGCGTAGGGCCGAACACTGAAGCTTTCTTT
few	TRBD1	TRBV4-1	TRBJ1-4	CASSQDAHRGLFF	TGCGCCAGCAGCCAAGATGCGCACAGGGGGCTGTTTTTT
NA	NA	TRBV13	TRBJ2-7	CASSPALLSEQYF	TGTGCCAGCAGCCCCGCTCTCCTAAGCGAGCAGTACTTC
NA	TRBD1	TRBV29-1	TRBJ2-1	CSVDEGAWQFF	TGCAGCGTTGATGAGGGGGCCTGGCAGTTCTTC
NA	NA	TRBV4-1	TRBJ1-6	CASSQVVRDSPLHF	TGCGCCAGCAGCCAAGTGGTACGGGATTCACCCCTCCACTTT
NA	NA	TRBV5-4	TRBJ1-6	CASSLTVPRYNSPLHF	TGTGCCAGCAGCTTGACTGTCCCAAGATATAATTCACCCCTCCACTTT
NA	TRBD2	TRBV30	TRBJ2-2	CAWRVAGGPNTGELFF	TGTGCCTGGAGGGTAGCGGGGGGGCCGAACACCGGGGAGCTGTTTTTT
once	TRBD2	TRBV5-1	TRBJ2-3	CASSLAVSSGRESAQYF	TGCGCCAGCAGCTTGGCGGTGTCTAGCGGTCGGGAGTCCGCGCAGTATTTT
NA	NA	TRBV29-1	TRBJ1-2	CSVEGAREANYGYTF	TGCAGCGTTGAAGGTGCTAGAGAAGCTAACTATGGCTACACCTTC
NA	NA	TRBV6-5	TRBJ1-1	CASSYSPVGNTEAFF	TGTGCCAGCAGTTACTCGCCAGTTGGGAACACTGAAGCTTTCTTT
NA	NA	TRBV20-1	TRBJ2-7	CSARALYEQYF	TGCAGTGCTAGGGCCTTATACGAGCAGTACTTC
NA	NA	TRBV15	TRBJ2-3	CATGGDRSTDTQYF	TGTGCCACCGGGGGGGACAGGAGCACAGATACGCAGTATTTT
NA	NA	TRBV29-1	TRBJ2-7	CSPMGARAVYEQYF	TGCAGCCCCATGGGAGCGAGGGCCGTCTACGAGCAGTACTTC
NA	NA	TRBV30	TRBJ1-3	CAWSVPRGLSGNTIYF	TGTGCCTGGAGTGTCCCAAGGGGCCTCTCTGGAAACACCATATATTTT
NA	TRBD1	TRBV6-4	TRBJ1-2	CASSDPGQGDYGYTF	TGTGCCAGCAGTGACCCGGGACAGGGCGACTATGGCTACACCTTC
NA	NA	TRBV7-2	TRBJ2-1	CASSLALRQLYNEQFF	TGTGCCAGCAGCTTAGCGCTAAGACAGCTCTACAATGAGCAGTTCTTC
NA	NA	TRBV5-1	TRBJ1-1	CASSLVSAGANTEAFF	TGCGCCAGCAGCTTGGTTTCGGCGGGGGCGAACACTGAAGCTTTCTTT
NA	TRBD1	TRBV30	TRBJ1-1	CAWSGQGAVTEAFF	TGTGCCTGGAGTGGTCAGGGGGCAGTCACTGAAGCTTTCTTT
NA	NA	TRBV7-9	TRBJ1-2	CASSLVGTGYGYTF	TGTGCCAGCAGCTTAGTCGGGACTGGCTATGGCTACACCTTC
NA	TRBD2	TRBV11-3	TRBJ2-1	CASSTDSRGVYNEQFF	TGTGCCAGCAGCACGGATAGCCGGGGGGTATACAATGAGCAGTTCTTC
NA	NA	TRBV5-6	TRBJ1-2	CASSLAGSGISQNGYTF	TGTGCCAGCAGCTTGGCCGGGTCAGGGATATCCCAAAATGGCTACACCTTC
few	NA	TRBV7-6	TRBJ1-3	CASSRSGGSGNTIYF	TGTGCCAGCAGCCGCTCTGGCGGCTCTGGAAACACCATATATTTT
NA	NA	TRBV6-5	TRBJ1-2	CASSKIEGGVYGYTF	TGTGCCAGCAGTAAAATCGAGGGAGGGGTCTATGGCTACACCTTC
NA	NA	TRBV18	TRBJ1-1	CASSPTRNTEAFF	TGTGCCAGCTCACCAACCAGAAACACTGAAGCTTTCTTT
NA	NA	TRBV11-2	TRBJ2-1	CASSSLILGTYNEQFF	TGTGCCAGCAGCTCTCTAATCTTGGGGACTTACAATGAGCAGTTCTTC
NA	TRBD1	TRBV5-1	TRBJ2-1	CASSLGQEGNEQFF	TGCGCCAGCAGCCTTGGACAGGAAGGCAATGAGCAGTTCTTC
NA	NA	TRBV2	TRBJ1-3	CASRGRVSSGNTIYF	TGTGCCAGCAGGGGCAGGGTGAGCTCTGGAAACACCATATATTTT
NA	TRBD2	TRBV7-9	TRBJ2-5	CASSLAPGLAGGTQYF	TGTGCCAGCAGCTTAGCACCCGGACTAGCTGGCGGGACCCAGTACTTC
few	TRBD2	TRBV25-1	TRBJ2-3	CASSRGGGTDTQYF	TGTGCCAGCAGCCGGGGGGGCGGCACAGATACGCAGTATTTT